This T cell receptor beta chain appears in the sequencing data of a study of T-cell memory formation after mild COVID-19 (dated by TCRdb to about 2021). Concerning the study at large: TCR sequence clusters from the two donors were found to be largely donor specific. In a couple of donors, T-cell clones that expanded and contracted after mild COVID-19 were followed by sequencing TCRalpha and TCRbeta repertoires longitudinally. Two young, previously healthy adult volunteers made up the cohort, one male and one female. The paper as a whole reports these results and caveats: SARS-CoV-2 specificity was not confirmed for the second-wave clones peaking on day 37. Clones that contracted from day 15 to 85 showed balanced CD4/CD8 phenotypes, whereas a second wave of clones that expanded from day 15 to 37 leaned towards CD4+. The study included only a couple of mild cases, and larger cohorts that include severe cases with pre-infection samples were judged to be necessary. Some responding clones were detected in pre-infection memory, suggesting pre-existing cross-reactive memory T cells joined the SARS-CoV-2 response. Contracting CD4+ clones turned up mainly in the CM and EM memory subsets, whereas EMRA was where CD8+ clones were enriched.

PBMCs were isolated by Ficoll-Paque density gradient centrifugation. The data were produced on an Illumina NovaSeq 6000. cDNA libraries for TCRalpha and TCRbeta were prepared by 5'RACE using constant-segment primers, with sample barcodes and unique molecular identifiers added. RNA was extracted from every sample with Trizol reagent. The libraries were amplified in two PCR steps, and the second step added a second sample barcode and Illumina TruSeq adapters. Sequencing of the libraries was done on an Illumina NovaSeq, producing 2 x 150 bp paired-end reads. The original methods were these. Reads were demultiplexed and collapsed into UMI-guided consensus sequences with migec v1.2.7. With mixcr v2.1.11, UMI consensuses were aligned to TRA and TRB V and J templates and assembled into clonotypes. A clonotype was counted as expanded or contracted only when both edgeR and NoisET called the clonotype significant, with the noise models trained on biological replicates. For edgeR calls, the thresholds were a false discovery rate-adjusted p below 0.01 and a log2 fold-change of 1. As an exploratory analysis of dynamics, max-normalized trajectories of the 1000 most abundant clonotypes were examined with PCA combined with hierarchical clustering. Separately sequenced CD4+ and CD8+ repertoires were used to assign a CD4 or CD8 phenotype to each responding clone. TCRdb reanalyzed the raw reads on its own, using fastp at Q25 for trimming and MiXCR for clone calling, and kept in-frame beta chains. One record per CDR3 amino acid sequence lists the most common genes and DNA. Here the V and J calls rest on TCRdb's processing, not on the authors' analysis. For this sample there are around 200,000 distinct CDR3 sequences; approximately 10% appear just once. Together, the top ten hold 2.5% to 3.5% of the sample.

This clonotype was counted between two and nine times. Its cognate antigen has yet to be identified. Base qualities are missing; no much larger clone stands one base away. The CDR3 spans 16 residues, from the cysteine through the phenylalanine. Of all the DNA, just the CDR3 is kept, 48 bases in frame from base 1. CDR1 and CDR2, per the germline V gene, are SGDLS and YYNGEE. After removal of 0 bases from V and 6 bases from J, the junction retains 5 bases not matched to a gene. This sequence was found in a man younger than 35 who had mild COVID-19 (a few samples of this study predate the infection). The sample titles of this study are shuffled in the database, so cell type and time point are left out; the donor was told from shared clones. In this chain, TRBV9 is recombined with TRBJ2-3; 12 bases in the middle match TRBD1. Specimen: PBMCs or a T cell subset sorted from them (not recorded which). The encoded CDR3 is CASSVEWGQGADTQYF. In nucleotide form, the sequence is TGTGCCAGCAGCGTAGAATGGGGACAGGGGGCGGATACGCAGTATTTT.